This T cell receptor beta chain came from a study of blood T cell repertoires in COVID-19. The wider study: Whether acute or convalescent, the COVID-19 samples came from the United States, Italy and Spain. The analysed material was cDNA or gDNA that came from T cells, B-cell-depleted T cells, or PBMCs.

Original processing notes: Nucleated cell number was recorded as an estimate derived from reference gene primer amplification. This table comes from immunoSEQ multiplex PCR, and its TCRdb copy is limited to in-frame clones, with some not included. Clone size and the V and J calls come from that table; the DNA yielded D and trimming. Among 110,000 to 150,000 clones listed, around nine tenths were seen once. Comments on this clone: The junction does not match germline at one end; this may be a read error.

The sequenced material came from peripheral blood. The receptor was derived from a man aged 55 to 70 with active or convalescent COVID-19.

This chain's CDR3 is CASSDPRGRANAEAFF. The CDR3 bases are TGTGCCAGCAGCGACCCACGAGGCAGGGCGAACGCTGAAGCTTTCTTT. The V call is TRBV28, the J call TRBJ1-1; D possibly corresponds to TRBD1 (5 bases). Germline CDR1 is MDHEN and CDR2 is SYDVKM. The CDR3 covers 16 residues.